A single T cell receptor beta chain is shown here with its context. This clonotype appeared once. This clone's antigen is unknown. Per-nucleotide qualities are absent, and no much larger clonotype sits a single base away. The data were obtained in a study of CD8 T cells in ankylosing spondylitis (dated by TCRdb to 2016 to 2017). Regarding the complete study: The study profiled T cell receptor beta repertoires in healthy donors and ankylosing spondylitis patients to find disease-linked TCR variants. Peripheral blood samples were taken, and synovial fluid was additionally collected from ankylosing spondylitis patients. The whole study cohort included about a hundred healthy donors and under 30 ankylosing spondylitis patients. Paper-wide results and their limitations: Some motif variants were previously reported in synovial fluid and blood of reactive arthritis patients, suggesting common disease-initiation mechanisms. A TCR beta motif of several highly homologous amino acid variants appeared characteristic of blood from ankylosing spondylitis patients. According to the report, matched synovial fluid samples from ankylosing spondylitis patients were significantly enriched for the disease-linked clones. In peripheral blood, the disease-linked clones were found at relatively low frequencies and had a CD8+ phenotype.

Sequencing was carried out with an Illumina HiSeq 2500. Quantitative 5'-RACE with molecular barcodes was the method used to prepare the TCR beta libraries. Regarding the original processing steps: To identify disease-linked TCR variants, a new computational method was used, one built on a probabilistic model of VDJ rearrangement. Using fastp at Q25 and MiXCR, TCRdb reprocessed the public reads and kept productive beta chains. Each entry merges the rows of one CDR3 protein and shows their most common DNA and genes. In this record, the V and J calls reflect TCRdb's handling and not the investigators' own analysis. Across this sample there are 350,000 to 450,000 distinct CDR3 sequences, with roughly 26% seen only once. Roughly 0.9% of the sample belongs to the ten largest clones. Germline trimming: 1 base from V, 4 bases from J; junction bases outside gene matches: 5. The CDR3 starts with the cysteine, ends with the phenylalanine, and has 15 residues. The only DNA kept is the CDR3, 45 bases in frame from the first base. In the germline V gene (reference sequence), CDR1 corresponds to DFQATT and CDR2 to SNEGSKA.

The V and J segments used are TRBV20-1 and TRBJ2-5; 11 central bases correspond to TRBD2. This clonotype was sampled from a male donor with ankylosing spondylitis. Sequences were obtained from blood, either unsorted or a sorted T cell fraction (not recorded which). The CDR3 reads as follows: CSARVAGGSGETQYF. The sequenced DNA: TGCAGTGCTAGAGTAGCGGGAGGGTCCGGAGAGACCCAGTACTTC.